The clone carrying this TCR beta chain was recorded many times. Antigen: not known. The data are from a study of neurological immune-mediated disorders. Study-wide background: Among the approximately 34 patients with multiple sclerosis, about 31 were relapsing-remitting, while 3 were secondary progressive. Study conclusions and caveats: Patients with HTLV-1-associated myelopathy showed the most TCR clonal expansion. Those with multiple sclerosis showed the least, falling below healthy controls. None of the CDR3 amino acid sequences of expanded clones recurred across subjects, suggesting private repertoires in all groups.

This CDR3 region has 13 residues. With V trimmed by 4 bases and J by 6 bases, 4 bases remained unmatched. Germline assignment: CDR1 LGHDT and CDR2 YNNKEL (reference sequence). TCRdb processed the 5' RACE reads anew with MiXCR; each CDR3 protein has one entry. Of tens of thousands of distinct CDR3 sequences listed, about 2% were seen once; the top ten hold 2% to 2.5%. The sequence derives from a middle-aged woman with multiple sclerosis. This chain connects TRBV3-1 to TRBJ1-2, with 8 positions matching TRBD1. Input material: PBMCs. CDR3 in amino acids: CASSRGTGDGYTF. The CDR3 DNA reads TGTGCCAGCAGCCGAGGGACAGGCGATGGCTACACCTTC.